This T cell receptor (beta chain) was profiled in a study of blood T cell repertoires in COVID-19. On the study more broadly: Italy, Spain and the United States were the sources of the convalescent and acute COVID-19 samples.

CDR3 length: 17 residues. Germline V CDR1 and CDR2: LNHDA, SQIVND (reference sequence). V lost 4 bases to trimming and J lost 0 bases, with 16 bases between them. In the original processing: Reference gene primers were amplified, and this amplification served to estimate nucleated cell counts. TCRdb keeps only in-frame clones here, not all; method: immunoSEQ multiplex PCR. V, J and clone size derive from that table, while D and trimming were established from the DNA sequence. The data contain a few hundred thousand clones, more than 90% of them singletons. Enrollees, about 18 to 95 years old, lived in about two dozen US areas. Membership in each cohort depended on participant-reported clinical history.

The V call is TRBV19, the J call TRBJ2-4, with D perhaps TRBD1 (5 bases). The material sequenced was PBMCs or T cells enriched from blood (not recorded which). The source of this sequence is a woman under 40 who had recovered from COVID-19. This CDR3 is CASSTTALGVAKNIQYF. CDR3 coding DNA: TGTGCCAGTAGTACCACTGCCCTAGGGGTAGCCAAAAACATTCAGTACTTC. Full variable domain (missing parts from reference TRBV19 and TRBJ2-4): DGGITQSPKYLFRKEGQNVTLSCEQNLNHDAMYWYRQDPGQGLRLIYYSQIVNDFQKGDIAEGYSVSREKKESFPLTVTSAQKNPTAFYLCASSTTALGVAKNIQYFGAGTRLSVL.